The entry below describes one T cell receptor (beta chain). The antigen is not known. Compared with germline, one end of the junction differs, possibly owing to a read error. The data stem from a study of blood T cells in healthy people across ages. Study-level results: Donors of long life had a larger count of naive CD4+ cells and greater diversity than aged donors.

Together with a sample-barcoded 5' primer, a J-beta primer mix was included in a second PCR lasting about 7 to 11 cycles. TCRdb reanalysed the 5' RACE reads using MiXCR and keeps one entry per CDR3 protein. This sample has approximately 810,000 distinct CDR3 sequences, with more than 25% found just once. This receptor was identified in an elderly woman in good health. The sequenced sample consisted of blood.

The chain's CDR3 is CAGSFGLAGGPATTRYF. The CDR3 region has the DNA TGTGCCGGCAGCTTCGGACTAGCGGGGGGGCCCGCGACTACGCGGTATTTT. This sequence joins TRBV12-3 or TRBV12-4 and TRBJ2-3, with 15 bases aligning to TRBD2. The CDR3 runs 17 residues.